This is a list of T cell receptor beta chains from one sample in a study of T cell changes during pregnancy in multiple sclerosis. The data were produced by immunoSEQ multiplex PCR, yet TCRdb's version contains in-frame clones alone and is incomplete. The sample lists around 40,000 clones, 80% to 95% occurring once. Sequencing was performed on CD4+ T cells from peripheral blood mononuclear cells, taken in the second trimester of pregnancy. The receptors here all came from a female donor in good health, enrolled as a control in a pregnancy study. CDR3s include the opening cysteine and the closing phenylalanine or tryptophan.

v_call | cdr3_aa
TRBV7-2 | CASSPGTSNEQFF
TRBV5-1 | CASSLTGVGLNGAFF
TRBV7-2 | CASSLGLAGRRELFF
TRBV19 | CASSIRGGGNIQYF
TRBV18 | CASSPYRGPLLTQYF
TRBV6-5 | CASSSGTGGTGELFF
TRBV5-7 | CASSLRGTGGNEKLFF
TRBV6-6 | CASSYFGEGQFF
TRBV5-1 | CASSPPGQLNTEAFF
TRBV18 | CASSPPGQGNTIYF
TRBV19 | CASSIAGTGQSRQYF
TRBV7-9 | CASSSKRGGRGETQYF
TRBV19 | CASSSGGQRGYGYTF
TRBV2 | CASSFQTKGETQYF
TRBV4-2 | CASSRSGGDGYEQYF
TRBV28 | CASRIWTEANTEAFF
TRBV7-2 | CASSLVRTSVPYNEQFF
TRBV9 | CASSATGPSSGANVLTF
TRBV2 | CASSATEANYGYTF
TRBV5-4 | CASSLAGVYEQYF
TRBV6-1 | CASSAGSYPDWWPQHF
TRBV6-6 | CASSYTEMNTGELFF